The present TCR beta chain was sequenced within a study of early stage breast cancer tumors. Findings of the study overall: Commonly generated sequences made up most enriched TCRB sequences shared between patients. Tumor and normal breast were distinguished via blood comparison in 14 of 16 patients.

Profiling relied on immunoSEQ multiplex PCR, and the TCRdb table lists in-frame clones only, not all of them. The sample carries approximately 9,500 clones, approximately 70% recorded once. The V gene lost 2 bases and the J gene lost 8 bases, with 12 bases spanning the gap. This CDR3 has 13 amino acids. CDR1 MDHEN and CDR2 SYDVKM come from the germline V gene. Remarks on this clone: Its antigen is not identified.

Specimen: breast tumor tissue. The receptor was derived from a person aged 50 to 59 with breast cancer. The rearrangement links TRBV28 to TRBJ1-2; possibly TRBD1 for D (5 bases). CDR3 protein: CASSLRAGLGYTF. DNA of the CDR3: TGTGCCAGCAGTTTAAGGGCAGGGCTCGGCTACACCTTC.